This T cell receptor (beta chain) was identified during a study of blood T cell repertoires in COVID-19 (dated by TCRdb to about 2020). Concerning the study at large: Collaborator samples came from the United States, Italy and Spain and covered acute and convalescent phases of COVID-19. Samples were obtained from the ongoing ImmuneRACE study (first 160 participants) and from approximately 1,200 subjects provided by 6 global collaborators. HLA class I and class II types, where available, came from metadata supplied by the sample provider rather than from assay-based typing. Sample metadata almost always included a de-identified subject ID, COVID-19 status, age in years and sex. The material from the prospective study consisted of cDNA or gDNA derived from T cells, B-cell-depleted T cells, or PBMCs. Subjects who had been exposed to COVID-19, were actively infected with it, or had recovered from it provided the deeply sampled blood TCRbeta repertoires that made up the dataset. A freely available public database, intended as a resource for researchers studying the immune response to SARS-CoV-2, is where the repertoires were released. General conclusions and limits of the study: The amount of clinical and demographic metadata varied by source and participant and was provided uncurated.

TCRbeta CDR3 regions were amplified from genomic DNA by means of the immunoSEQ Assay, a bias-controlled multiplex PCR. Per the source publication's procedure: Within the assay, amplification of reference gene primers was used to estimate how many nucleated cells each sample contained. Sequence reads were collapsed and filtered to measure the absolute abundance of every unique TCRbeta CDR3 rearrangement. For each sample, productive Simpson clonality was calculated by taking the square root of Simpson's diversity index across productive rearrangements. The table comes from immuneACCESS by way of TCRdb, which keeps in-frame sequences with V and J called. Part of the clones is missing from these tables; in studies checked, under half for an unresolved V gene and the rest for unknown reasons. V, J and clone size reflect that table, while D and trimming were determined from the DNA. This sample is represented by 20,000 to 30,000 clones; 60% to 85% of them were singletons. Over 13% of the sample rests with the top ten.

Collaborating institutions collected whole blood in K2EDTA tubes following their own protocols. Collaborator samples were shipped for TCRbeta analysis as frozen whole blood, isolated PBMCs, or DNA extracted from either sample type. As for this clone: Its antigen target is currently unknown. No much larger clone is present one base from it, and per-base qualities are unavailable.

Sequencing was performed on peripheral blood. This clonotype was obtained from a man aged 80 or over with active or convalescent COVID-19.

The CDR3 is CASSLTGQGSPPLHF. The bases are TGTGCCAGCAGCTTGACAGGACAGGGTAGTCCACCCCTCCACTTT. This chain joins TRBV7-8 to TRBJ1-6; 8 junctional bases match TRBD1. The germline V gene specifies SGHVS as CDR1 and FQNEAQ as CDR2. The CDR3, from cysteine to phenylalanine, totals 15 residues. The sequence is cut down to CDR3 DNA, 45 bases in frame from base 1. For this chain, trimming is 3 bases at the V end and 11 bases at the J end, and the number of junction bases without a gene match is 9.